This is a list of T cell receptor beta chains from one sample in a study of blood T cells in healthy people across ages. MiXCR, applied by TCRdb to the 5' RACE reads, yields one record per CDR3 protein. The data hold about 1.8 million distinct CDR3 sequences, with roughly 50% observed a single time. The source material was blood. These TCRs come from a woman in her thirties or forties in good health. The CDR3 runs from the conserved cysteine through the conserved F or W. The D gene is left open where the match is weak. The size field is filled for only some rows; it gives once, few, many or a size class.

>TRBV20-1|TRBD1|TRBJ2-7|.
CSARRQGTYEQYF
TGCAGTGCTAGGAGACAGGGAACCTACGAGCAGTACTTC
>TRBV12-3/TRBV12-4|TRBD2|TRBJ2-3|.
CASSFGTSVTDTQYF
TGTGCCAGCAGTTTCGGGACTAGCGTTACAGATACGCAGTATTTT
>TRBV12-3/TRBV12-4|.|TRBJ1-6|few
CASSDSGRSNSPLHF
TGTGCCAGCAGCGACTCGGGCAGGTCGAATTCACCCCTCCACTTT
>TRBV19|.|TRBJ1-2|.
CASRSRDARGYTF
TGTGCCAGTAGATCCAGGGACGCGCGGGGCTACACCTTC
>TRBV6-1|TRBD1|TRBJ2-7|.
CASNGQGTGEQYF
TGTGCCAGCAATGGACAGGGAACGGGAGAGCAGTACTTC
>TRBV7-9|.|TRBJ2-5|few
CASSSRQVEETQYF
TGTGCCAGCAGCTCCCGACAGGTCGAAGAGACCCAGTACTTC
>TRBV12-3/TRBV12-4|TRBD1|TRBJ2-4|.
CASSLGRDREVGIQYF
TGTGCCAGCAGTTTAGGTAGGGACAGGGAAGTCGGCATTCAGTACTTC
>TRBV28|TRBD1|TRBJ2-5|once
CASLKPGQGKETQYF
TGTGCCAGCCTCAAGCCGGGACAGGGAAAAGAGACCCAGTACTTC
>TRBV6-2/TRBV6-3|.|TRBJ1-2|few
CASSYWEANYGYTF
TGTGCCAGCAGTTACTGGGAAGCTAACTATGGCTACACCTTC
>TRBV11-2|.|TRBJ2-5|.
CASSLDLSSQETQYF
TGTGCCAGCAGCTTAGATCTTAGCAGTCAAGAGACCCAGTACTTC
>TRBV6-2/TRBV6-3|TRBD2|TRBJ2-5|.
CASSYLSGGPLGPKETQYF
TGTGCCAGCAGTTACCTAAGCGGGGGGCCGTTGGGCCCCAAAGAGACCCAGTACTTC
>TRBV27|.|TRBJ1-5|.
CATADTGQPQHF
TGTGCCACCGCTGACACTGGTCAGCCCCAGCATTTT
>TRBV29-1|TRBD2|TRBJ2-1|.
CSVSGTSGNNKQFF
TGCAGCGTCTCCGGGACTAGCGGAAACAATAAGCAGTTCTTC
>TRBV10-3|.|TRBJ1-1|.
CAISESRAGASNTEAFF
TGTGCCATCAGTGAGTCGCGGGCAGGTGCGTCAAACACTGAAGCTTTCTTT
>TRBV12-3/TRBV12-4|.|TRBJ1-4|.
CASSRKTELNEKLFF
TGTGCCAGCAGCCGCAAGACAGAGCTAAATGAAAAACTGTTTTTT
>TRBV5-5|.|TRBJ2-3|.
CASSPAHLDTQYF
TGTGCCAGCAGCCCGGCTCATTTGGATACGCAGTATTTT
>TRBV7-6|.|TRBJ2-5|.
CASSLVGDRRFQETQYF
TGTGCCAGCAGCTTAGTCGGCGACAGGAGATTCCAAGAGACCCAGTACTTC
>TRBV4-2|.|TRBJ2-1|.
CASSQVEHNEQFF
TGTGCCAGCAGCCAAGTTGAGCACAATGAGCAGTTCTTC
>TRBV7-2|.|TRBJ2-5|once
CASSSPTGATQYF
TGTGCCAGCAGCTCCCCAACAGGAGCGACCCAGTACTTC
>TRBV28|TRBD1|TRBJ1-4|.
CASSLRVTGAFNEKLFF
TGTGCCAGCAGTTTAAGGGTGACAGGGGCCTTTAATGAAAAACTGTTTTTT
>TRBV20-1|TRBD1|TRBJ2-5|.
CSARPPGGETQYF
TGCAGTGCTAGACCCCCAGGGGGAGAGACCCAGTACTTC
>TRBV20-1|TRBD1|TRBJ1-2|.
CSARQTGGESGYTF
TGCAGTGCTAGACAGACAGGGGGCGAATCCGGCTACACCTTC
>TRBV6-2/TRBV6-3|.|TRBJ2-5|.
CASSYANSFQETQYF
TGTGCCAGCAGTTACGCGAACAGCTTCCAAGAGACCCAGTACTTC
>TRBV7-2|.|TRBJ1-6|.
CASSSGGIPPLHF
TGTGCCAGCAGCTCGGGGGGGATTCCACCCCTCCACTTT
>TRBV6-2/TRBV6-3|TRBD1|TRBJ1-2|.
CASSWSTGQFYGYTF
TGTGCCAGCAGTTGGTCTACGGGACAGTTCTATGGCTACACCTTC
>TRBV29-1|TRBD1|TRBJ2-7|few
CSVEGLGDRGPYEQYF
TGCAGCGTTGAAGGGTTGGGGGACAGGGGCCCCTACGAGCAGTACTTC
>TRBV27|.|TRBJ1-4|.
CASSLRKGANEKLFF
TGTGCCAGCAGTCTTCGTAAAGGAGCTAATGAAAAACTGTTTTTT
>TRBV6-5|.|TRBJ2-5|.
CASSYSRTWETQYF
TGTGCCAGCAGTTACTCGAGAACGTGGGAGACCCAGTACTTC
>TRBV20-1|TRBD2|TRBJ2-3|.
CSLAGDTDTQYF
TGCAGTCTAGCGGGGGACACAGATACGCAGTATTTT
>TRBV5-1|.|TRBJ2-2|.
CASSLASVSLANTGELFF
TGCGCCAGCAGCTTGGCGTCAGTATCACTCGCGAACACCGGGGAGCTGTTTTTT
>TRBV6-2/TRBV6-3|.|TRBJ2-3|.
CASSYNVQVRPRTDTQYF
TGTGCCAGCAGTTATAATGTTCAGGTGCGGCCGCGCACAGATACGCAGTATTTT
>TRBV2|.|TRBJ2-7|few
CASSDHGLYEQYF
TGTGCCAGCAGTGACCACGGCCTCTACGAGCAGTACTTC
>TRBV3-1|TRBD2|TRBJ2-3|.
CASKRGGLTDTQYF
TGTGCCAGCAAACGCGGGGGGCTGACAGATACGCAGTATTTT
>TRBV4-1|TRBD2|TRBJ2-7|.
CASSQEGRGGTYEQYF
TGCGCCAGCAGCCAAGAGGGGAGGGGCGGAACCTACGAGCAGTACTTC
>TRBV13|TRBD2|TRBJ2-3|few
CASSLAAGRSTDTQYF
TGTGCCAGCAGCTTAGCAGCGGGGAGATCCACAGATACGCAGTATTTT
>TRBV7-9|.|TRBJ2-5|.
CASSPWAGRETQYF
TGTGCCAGCAGCCCTTGGGCGGGTAGGGAGACCCAGTACTTC
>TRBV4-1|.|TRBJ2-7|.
CASSPEAANSYEQYF
TGCGCCAGCAGCCCGGAGGCGGCCAATTCCTACGAGCAGTACTTC
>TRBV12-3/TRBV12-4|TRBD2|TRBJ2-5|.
CASRSSGLVGGQETQYF
TGTGCCAGCAGGAGCTCGGGACTAGTCGGGGGGCAAGAGACCCAGTACTTC
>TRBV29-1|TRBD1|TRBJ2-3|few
CSVGGRQGASTDTQYF
TGCAGCGTTGGAGGGAGACAGGGGGCAAGCACAGATACGCAGTATTTT
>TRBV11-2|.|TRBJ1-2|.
CASSLGHSDGYTF
TGTGCCAGCAGCTTAGGGCATAGCGATGGCTACACCTTC
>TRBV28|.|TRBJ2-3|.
CASSPPGRLDTQYF
TGTGCCAGCAGTCCCCCGGGACGGTTGGATACGCAGTATTTT
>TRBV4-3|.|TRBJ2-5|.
CASSQSFGETQYF
TGCGCCAGCAGCCAGAGCTTTGGTGAGACCCAGTACTTC
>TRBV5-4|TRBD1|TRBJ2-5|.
CASSTWTGGVETQYF
TGTGCCAGCAGCACTTGGACAGGGGGCGTGGAGACCCAGTACTTC
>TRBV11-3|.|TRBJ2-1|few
CASSSGPFSYNEQFF
TGTGCCAGCAGCTCTGGTCCGTTTTCCTACAATGAGCAGTTCTTC
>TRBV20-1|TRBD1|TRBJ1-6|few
CSASQGTANSPLHF
TGCAGTGCTAGTCAAGGGACAGCGAATTCACCCCTCCACTTT
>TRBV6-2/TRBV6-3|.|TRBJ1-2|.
CASSAPDRQRGYTF
TGTGCCAGCAGCGCACCCGACCGGCAGAGAGGCTACACCTTC
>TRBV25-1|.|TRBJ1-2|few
CASSERGDGYGYTF
TGTGCCAGCAGTGAGCGGGGGGACGGTTATGGCTACACCTTC
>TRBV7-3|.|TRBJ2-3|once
CASRLTGADADTQYF
TGTGCCAGCCGCTTAACAGGAGCAGACGCAGATACGCAGTATTTT
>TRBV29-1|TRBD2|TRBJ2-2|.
CSVRTSGVNTGELFF
TGCAGCGTTCGGACTAGCGGGGTGAACACCGGGGAGCTGTTTTTT
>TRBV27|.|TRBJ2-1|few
CASSLSINSYNEQFF
TGTGCCAGCAGTTTATCAATAAACTCCTACAATGAGCAGTTCTTC
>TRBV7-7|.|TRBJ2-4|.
CASSLDDTRGQYF
TGTGCTAGCAGCTTAGATGACACTAGAGGGCAGTACTTC
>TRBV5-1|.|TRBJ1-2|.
CASSFKPDGGRDGYTF
TGCGCCAGCAGCTTCAAACCTGATGGGGGGCGCGATGGCTACACCTTC
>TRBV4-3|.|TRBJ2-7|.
CASITRGFSYEQYF
TGCGCCAGCATCACTAGGGGGTTCTCCTACGAGCAGTACTTC
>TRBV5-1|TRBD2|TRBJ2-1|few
CASSLQPPGTSGYNEQFF
TGCGCCAGCAGCTTGCAGCCCCCCGGGACTAGCGGCTACAATGAGCAGTTCTTC
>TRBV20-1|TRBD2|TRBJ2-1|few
CSAPTSGGTEQFF
TGCAGTGCTCCGACTAGCGGGGGAACTGAGCAGTTCTTC
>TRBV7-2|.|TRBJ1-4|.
CASSSPSRRTATNEKLFF
TGTGCCAGCAGCTCACCCAGTCGGAGGACAGCAACTAATGAAAAACTGTTTTTT
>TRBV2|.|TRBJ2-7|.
CASRGKQGWKGEQYF
TGTGCCAGCAGGGGAAAACAGGGTTGGAAGGGCGAGCAGTACTTC
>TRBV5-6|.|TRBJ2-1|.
CASSNGPGNEQFF
TGTGCCAGCAGCAACGGCCCCGGCAATGAGCAGTTCTTC
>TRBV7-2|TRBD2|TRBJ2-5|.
CASSLKAGGWETQYF
TGTGCCAGCAGCTTAAAGGCGGGGGGTTGGGAGACCCAGTACTTC
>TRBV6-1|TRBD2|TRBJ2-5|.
CASSEAPLAGGEQYF
TGTGCCAGCAGTGAAGCGCCGCTAGCGGGGGGAGAGCAGTACTTC